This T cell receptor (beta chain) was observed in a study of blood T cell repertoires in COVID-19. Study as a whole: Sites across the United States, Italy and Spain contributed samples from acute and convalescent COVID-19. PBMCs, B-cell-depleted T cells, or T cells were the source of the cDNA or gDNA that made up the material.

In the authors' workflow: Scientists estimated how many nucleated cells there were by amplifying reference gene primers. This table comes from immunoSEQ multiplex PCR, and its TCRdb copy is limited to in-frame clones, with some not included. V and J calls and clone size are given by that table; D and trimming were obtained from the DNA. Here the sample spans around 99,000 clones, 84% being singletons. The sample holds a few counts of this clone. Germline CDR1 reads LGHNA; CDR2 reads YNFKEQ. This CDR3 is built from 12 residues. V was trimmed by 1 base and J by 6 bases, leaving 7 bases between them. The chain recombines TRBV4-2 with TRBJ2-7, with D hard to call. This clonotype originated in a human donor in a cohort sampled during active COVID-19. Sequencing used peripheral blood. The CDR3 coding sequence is TGTGCCAGCAGCCAAGTGGCTCGCGAGCAGTACTTC. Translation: CASSQVAREQYF.